This T cell receptor (beta chain) originates from a study of T cell repertoires in cytomegalovirus infection. This clonotype was counted between two and nine times. Germline V gene lookup returns CDR1 SGHNT and CDR2 YYREEE (reference sequence). The CDR3 is made up of 13 amino acids. V gave up 2 bases and J gave up 5 bases, with 10 bases separating them. TCRdb re-derived calls from the reads in MiXCR, one entry per CDR3 protein. The sample shows around 310,000 distinct CDR3 sequences, roughly 17% of them seen only once. The sequenced material came from PBMCs. This chain connects TRBV5-4 to TRBJ1-1; D is unclear. The sequence was collected from a human donor in good health (CMV status not recorded). Some clones in this sample may be carry-over from other donors' samples. The CDR3 DNA reads as TGTGCCAGCAGCTTCGGGGTTACTACTGAAGCTTTCTTT. Residues: CASSFGVTTEAFF.